What follows are 27 T cell receptor beta chains derived from one specimen sequenced in a study of identical twins. A single record per CDR3 protein comes from TCRdb applying MiXCR to the 5' RACE reads. The data show 750,000 to 950,000 distinct CDR3 sequences, more than 9% seen once. The sample also formed part of further work on yellow fever vaccine responses in identical twins.

Specimen: PBMCs. Every receptor here comes from a woman younger than 35 in good health.

The count of this clonotype is one. The chain uses TRBV18 and TRBJ2-3; 14 bases match TRBD2. Looked up from germline, CDR1 is KGHSH and CDR2 is LQKENI. V was clipped by 0 bases and J by 3 bases; unmatched bases: 8. There are 19 residues in the CDR3. The CDR3 bases are TGTGCCAGCTCACCACCCTCAGGACTAGCGGGAGGAGGGACAGATACGCAGTATTTT. This translates into CASSPPSGLAGGGTDTQYF.

This clonotype was counted many times. The chain recombines TRBV12-3 or TRBV12-4 with TRBJ2-7; 14 positions match TRBD2. This CDR3 has 14 residues. Trimming removed 3 bases from V and 6 bases from J; junction bases left unmatched: 1. The CDR3 nucleotides read TGTGCCAGCAGTTTCGGGACTAGCGGGGGCGAGCAGTACTTC. As protein: CASSFGTSGGEQYF.

The rearrangement uses TRBV25-1 and TRBJ1-4; D unresolved. The CDR3 length is 14 residues. Trimming cost V 3 bases and J 10 bases, with 15 bases left between them. Germline V lookup: CDR1 MGHDK, CDR2 SYGVNS. The CDR3 loop is CASSEGGQSGKLFF. CDR3 coding DNA: TGTGCCAGCAGTGAGGGAGGCCAAAGCGGAAAACTGTTTTTT.

Only a few counts were recorded for this clonotype. The rearrangement joins TRBV20-1 to TRBJ2-2; 11 bases agree with TRBD2. From germline, CDR1 is DFQATT and CDR2 SNEGSKA (reference sequence). V dropped 6 bases and J dropped 6; count of bases not matched to a gene: 12. The CDR3 length is 16 residues. DNA for the CDR3: TGCAGTGCATACACCCCCGATAGCGGGGGGGCCGGGGAGCTGTTTTTT. This encodes CSAYTPDSGGAGELFF.

This clonotype showed up many times. The chain employs TRBV6-6 and TRBJ2-7; TRBD1 matches 7 bases. V lost 0 bases, J lost 5 bases, and 1 base stayed unmatched. The germline CDR1 and CDR2 sequences are MNHNY and SVGAGI (reference sequence). The CDR3 extends over 13 amino acids. Here the CDR3 reads CASSYSTGDEQYV. As DNA, the CDR3 is TGTGCCAGCAGTTACTCTACAGGGGACGAGCAGTACGTC.

This clonotype was observed at least ten times. The rearrangement joins TRBV2 to TRBJ1-1, with 11 bases identical to TRBD1. The CDR3 has 17 residues. V lost 4 bases to trimming and J lost 3 bases; unmatched junction nucleotides: 10. Germline-derived CDR1 and CDR2 are SNHLY and FYNNEI. The CDR3 reads CASSVGQGARSDTEAFF. CDR3 nucleotide sequence: TGTGCCAGCAGTGTAGGACAGGGGGCGCGTTCGGACACTGAAGCTTTCTTT. The full variable domain, completed using reference TRBV2 and TRBJ1-1, is EPEVTQTPSHQVTQMGQEVILRCVPISNHLYFYWYRQILGQKVEFLVSFYNNEISEKSEIFDDQFSVERPDGSNFTLKIRSTKLEDSAMYFCASSVGQGARSDTEAFFGQGTRLTVV.

This clonotype occurred many times. V is TRBV3-1 and J is TRBJ2-3, with a weak D call TRBD2 (5 bases). This CDR3 contains 14 residues. V gave up 4 bases and J gave up 1 base, with 9 bases separating them. Germline CDR1 LGHDT, CDR2 YNNKEL (reference sequence). The CDR3 sequence: CASSRHGGTDTQYF. The CDR3 nucleotides are TGTGCCAGCAGCCGACACGGGGGCACAGATACGCAGTATTTT.

This clonotype was picked up one time. V gene TRBV7-3 combines with J gene TRBJ2-1, with 11 positions matching TRBD2. CDR1 and CDR2 (germline): SGHTA, FQGTGA. The CDR3 loop spans 17 amino acids. V trimming: 0 bases; J trimming: 6 bases; junction bases outside the gene matches: 7. CDR3 nucleotide sequence: TGTGCCAGCAGCTTAACGACTAGCGGGAAGAGAGTCAATGAGCAGTTCTTC. It translates to CASSLTTSGKRVNEQFF.

J is TRBJ1-1 and V is TRBV12-3 or TRBV12-4; 8 bases line up with TRBD1. The CDR3 sequence is 13 residues long. The junction had 5 bases not matched to a gene; V was cut back by 10 bases and J by 1 base. Here the CDR3 DNA reads TGTGCCACAGGGGGCAGGGGGAACACTGAAGCTTTCTTT. It specifies CATGGRGNTEAFF.

This clonotype was found many times. CDR3 residues: CASSLEAPYEQYF. For the CDR3, the DNA is TGTGCCAGCAGTTTGGAAGCCCCCTACGAGCAGTACTTC. This chain connects TRBV28 to TRBJ2-7; D not certain. The length of the CDR3 is 13 residues. The V end lost 3 bases, the J end lost 2 bases, and 8 bases lay between the germline ends. CDR1 and CDR2 from the germline V gene are MDHEN and SYDVKM.

The V gene is TRBV2, the J gene TRBJ2-5, with TRBD2 as a possible D gene (5 bases). Deletions cut 6 bases from V and 2 bases from J, with 19 bases between. Looked up from germline, CDR1 is SNHLY and CDR2 is FYNNEI. The CDR3 sequence is 16 residues long. CDR3 sequence (DNA): TGTGCCAGCAGACGGACTTTTCTGCCCACTCAAGAGACCCAGTACTTC. Amino acids: CASRRTFLPTQETQYF.

This clonotype was seen more than once but under ten times. V gene TRBV20-1 combines with J gene TRBJ2-2, with D tentatively TRBD2 (6 bases). Germline V gives CDR1 DFQATT, CDR2 SNEGSKA (reference sequence). The CDR3 is made up of 16 amino acids. Trimming took 0 bases from V and 0 from J, leaving 11 bases between them. The CDR3 reads CSARDWRGTNTGELFF. DNA for the CDR3: TGCAGTGCTAGAGATTGGCGGGGAACGAACACCGGGGAGCTGTTTTTT.

J is TRBJ2-3 and V is TRBV5-1, with D perhaps TRBD1 (5 bases). Germline V gene lookup returns CDR1 SGHRS and CDR2 YFSETQ. V lost 1 base, J lost 5 bases, and 11 bases lay in between. This CDR3 is 14 amino acids long. The CDR3 sequence: CASSLLGQGDTQYF. The DNA of the CDR3 is TGCGCCAGCAGCTTGCTGGGGCAGGGAGATACGCAGTATTTT.

The V call is TRBV3-1, the J call TRBJ2-4, with TRBD2 matching over 7 bases. CDR1 and CDR2 (germline): LGHDT, YNNKEL (reference sequence). This CDR3 has 20 residues. With V trimmed by 4 bases and J by 0 bases, 18 bases remained unmatched. CDR3 residues: CASSPSRTSGGSLAKNIQYF. The DNA of the CDR3 is TGTGCCAGCAGCCCCTCGAGGACCTCGGGGGGATCACTAGCCAAAAACATTCAGTACTTC. The full variable domain, in which reference TRBV3-1 and TRBJ2-4 provide the parts outside the CDR3, is DTAVSQTPKYLVTQMGNDKSIKCEQNLGHDTMYWYKQDSKKFLKIMFSYNNKELIINETVPNRFSPKSPDKAHLNLHINSLELGDSAVYFCASSPSRTSGGSLAKNIQYFGAGTRLSVL.

The J gene is TRBJ2-5, the V gene TRBV7-6; 9 bases line up with TRBD1. The CDR3 extends over 16 amino acids. Trimming cost V 5 bases and J 1 base; bases outside gene matches: 8. Looked up from germline, CDR1 is SGHVS and CDR2 is FNYEAQ. CDR3 nucleotides: TGTGCCAGCAGCGCTACGACAGGGGGTCTCCAAGAGACCCAGTACTTC. Its translation is CASSATTGGLQETQYF.

The rearrangement joins TRBV18 to TRBJ2-2; TRBD2 is a possible D gene (6 bases). The CDR3 runs to 16 residues. Germline lookup yields CDR1 KGHSH and CDR2 LQKENI. Trimming removed 2 bases from V and 0 bases from J, with 10 bases in between. Here the CDR3 reads CASSPITGANTGELFF. The CDR3 DNA follows: TGTGCCAGCTCACCAATCACGGGAGCGAACACCGGGGAGCTGTTTTTT. The variable domain in full, completed from reference TRBV18 and TRBJ2-2, reads NAGVMQNPRHLVRRRGQEARLRCSPMKGHSHVYWYRQLPEEGLKFMVYLQKENIIDESGMPKERFSAEFPKEGPSILRIQQVVRGDSAAYFCASSPITGANTGELFFGEGSRLTVL.

The table lists this clonotype with a few counts. The chain has TRBV5-1 and TRBJ2-1; perhaps D is TRBD1 or TRBD2 (6 bases each). Germline V gene lookup returns CDR1 SGHRS and CDR2 YFSETQ. The CDR3 spans 15 residues. The ends were cut back, 6 bases at V and 8 bases at J, with 21 bases in the middle. The CDR3 bases are TGCGCCAGCAAAGAGGGGGGTGGCTTAGGCTATGAGCAGTTCTTC. Translating gives CASKEGGGLGYEQFF.

J is TRBJ2-6 and V is TRBV29-1, with D possibly being TRBD1 (5 bases). The CDR3 spans 13 residues. V was trimmed by 5 bases and J by 2 bases, leaving 7 bases between them. CDR1 and CDR2 (germline): SQVTM, ANQGSEA. This CDR3 is CSVQGAGANVLTF. The CDR3 DNA follows: TGCAGCGTTCAAGGGGCTGGGGCCAACGTCCTGACTTTC.

In its sample, this clonotype was seen many times. V usage is TRBV28 and J usage is TRBJ2-1; TRBD1 matches at 8 bases. This CDR3 is 15 amino acids long. V was clipped by 2 bases and J by 7 bases; unmatched bases: 7. The germline CDR1 and CDR2 sequences are MDHEN and SYDVKM. DNA for the CDR3: TGTGCCAGCAGTTTAAGGTCAGGGGGCCGGAATGAGCAGTTCTTC. It is translated as CASSLRSGGRNEQFF.

The gene calls are TRBV6-5 and TRBJ2-5; D call uncertain. The V end was cut by 2 bases, the J end by 4 bases, with 11 bases between. Germline CDR1 reads MNHEY; CDR2 reads SVGAGI. The CDR3 extends over 14 amino acids. Written as DNA, the CDR3 is TGTGCCAGCAGTTACGGTCGATCGGCAGAGACCCAGTACTTC. It codes for CASSYGRSAETQYF.

Many counts were recorded for this clonotype. The chain uses TRBV5-1 and TRBJ2-2; no definite D call. This CDR3 comprises 11 residues. The germline V and J ends were trimmed by 6 bases and 8 bases, with 8 bases remaining between them. Looked up from germline, CDR1 is SGHRS and CDR2 is YFSETQ. As DNA, the CDR3 is TGCGCCAGCAAGGAGACTGGGGAGCTGTTTTTT. Translation: CASKETGELFF.

The chain links TRBV5-6 to TRBJ2-2; D is undetermined. CDR1 and CDR2 from the germline V gene are SGHDT and YYEEEE. Trimming shortened V by 0 bases and J by 4 bases, and 13 bases separated the two germline ends. The CDR3 runs 16 residues. The CDR3 sequence: CASSLAPGRTTGELFF. CDR3 nucleotide sequence: TGTGCCAGCAGCTTGGCGCCAGGCCGTACCACCGGGGAGCTGTTTTTT.

The chain is built from TRBV28 and TRBJ1-4; D may be TRBD1 (5 bases). CDR3 length: 16 amino acids. V was cut by 6 bases and J by 6 bases, with 20 bases left in between. Germline V lookup: CDR1 MDHEN, CDR2 SYDVKM. The CDR3 loop reads CASSRDRGYRHEKLFF. Here the CDR3 DNA reads TGTGCCAGCAGCCGGGACCGGGGCTACAGGCATGAAAAACTGTTTTTT.

The chain uses TRBV28 and TRBJ2-7, with TRBD1 identical over 9 bases. V shed 3 bases and J 5 bases; nucleotides not matched to a gene: 5. This CDR3 has 14 amino acids. Per germline, CDR1 MDHEN and CDR2 SYDVKM. In DNA, the CDR3 is TGTGCCAGCAGTTTTAACAGGGGGCGAAACGAGCAGTACTTC. Encoded protein: CASSFNRGRNEQYF.

The table lists this clonotype with a few counts. V gene TRBV24-1 combines with J gene TRBJ1-4; D is unclear. The CDR3 has 14 amino acids. V was cut by 2 bases and J by 4 bases, with 7 bases left in between. The germline V gene encodes CDR1 KGHDR and CDR2 SFDVKD. This CDR3 is CATSDSQLNEKLFF. DNA of the CDR3: TGTGCCACCAGTGATTCACAGCTTAATGAAAAACTGTTTTTT.

The V call is TRBV11-1, the J call TRBJ2-2; the D gene is possibly TRBD2 (6 bases). Germline V gene lookup returns CDR1 SGHAT and CDR2 FQDESV (reference sequence). The CDR3 totals 14 residues. Trimming took off 5 bases at V and 6 bases at J, with 13 bases between the two ends. CDR3 DNA: TGTGCCAGCAGCCCCCGGGTAGCGGCCGGGGAGCTGTTTTTT. Protein: CASSPRVAAGELFF.

The V and J genes are TRBV14 and TRBJ1-1; possibly TRBD1 for D (5 bases). CDR1 SGHDN and CDR2 FVKESK come from the germline V gene. CDR3 length equals 15 residues. With 1 base removed from V and 6 bases from J, the gap between germline ends came to 15 bases. CDR3 loop: CASSQVYRPRAEAFF. In DNA, the CDR3 is TGTGCCAGCAGCCAAGTCTACAGGCCCAGGGCTGAAGCTTTCTTT. Full variable domain (rest looked up from reference TRBV14 and TRBJ1-1): EAGVTQFPSHSVIEKGQTVTLRCDPISGHDNLYWYRRVMGKEIKFLLHFVKESKQDESGMPNNRFLAERTGGTYSTLKVQPAELEDSGVYFCASSQVYRPRAEAFFGQGTRLTVV.